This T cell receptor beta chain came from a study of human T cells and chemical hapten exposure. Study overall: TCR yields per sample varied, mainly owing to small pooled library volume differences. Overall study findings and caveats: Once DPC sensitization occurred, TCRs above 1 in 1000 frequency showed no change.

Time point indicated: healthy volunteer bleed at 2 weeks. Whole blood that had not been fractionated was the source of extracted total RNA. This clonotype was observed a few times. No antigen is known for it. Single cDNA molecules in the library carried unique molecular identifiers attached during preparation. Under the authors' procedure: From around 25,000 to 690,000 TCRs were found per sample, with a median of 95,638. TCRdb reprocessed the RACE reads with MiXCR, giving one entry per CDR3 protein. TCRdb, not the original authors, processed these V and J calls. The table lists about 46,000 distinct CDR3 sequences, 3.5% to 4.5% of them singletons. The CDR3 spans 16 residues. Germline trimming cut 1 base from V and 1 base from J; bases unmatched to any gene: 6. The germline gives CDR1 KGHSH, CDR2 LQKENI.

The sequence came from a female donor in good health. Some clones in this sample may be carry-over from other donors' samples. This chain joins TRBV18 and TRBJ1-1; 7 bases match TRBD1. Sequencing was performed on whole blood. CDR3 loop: CASSPLPTGRNTEAFF. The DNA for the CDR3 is TGTGCCAGCTCACCACTCCCGACAGGGCGGAACACTGAAGCTTTCTTT.